One sample yielded the 19 T cell receptor beta chains listed below, sequenced in a study of shared clonotypes between healthy human individuals. Sequenced by immunoSEQ multiplex PCR; TCRdb stores in-frame clones only, minus some. The table includes fewer than 500,000 clones, 75% to 80% detected once. Material: PBMCs. Every receptor here comes from a woman between 35 and 50 years old in good health. Some clones in this sample may be carry-over from other donors' samples.

V is TRBV27 and J is TRBJ2-1, with TRBD2 matching 9 bases. Trimming at V came to 10 bases and at J to 4 bases, leaving 14 bases not matched to a gene. Germline loops: CDR1 MNHEY, CDR2 SMNVEV (reference sequence). This CDR3 comprises 16 residues. CDR3 sequence reads: CATKSPLAGQYNEQFF. The CDR3 bases are TGTGCCACCAAATCCCCTCTAGCGGGGCAATACAATGAGCAGTTCTTC.

The chain is built from TRBV5-1 and TRBJ1-2, with D perhaps matching TRBD1 (5 bases). Germline V gives CDR1 SGHRS, CDR2 YFSETQ. V gave up 4 bases and J gave up 2 bases, with 15 bases separating them. The CDR3 length is 15 residues. CDR3 sequence (DNA): TGCGCCAGCAGCCCAACTACGACAGTCAACTATGGCTACACCTTC. Amino acids: CASSPTTTVNYGYTF.

The chain has TRBV6-1 and TRBJ2-5; D possibly corresponds to TRBD2 (6 bases). Germline lookup yields CDR1 MNHNS and CDR2 SASEGT. The CDR3 is 10 residues long. V lost 7 bases to trimming and J lost 11 bases, with 11 bases between them. The CDR3 DNA reads as TGTGCCAGCAAACTACGGGAGCAGTACTTC. Protein: CASKLREQYF.

This clone was detected only once. The chain carries TRBV27 and TRBJ1-2; the D gene is possibly TRBD1 (5 bases). The CDR3 spans 12 residues. Per germline, CDR1 MNHEY and CDR2 SMNVEV (reference sequence). Trimming cost V 0 bases and J 10 bases, with 9 bases left between them. The CDR3: CASSLSGLDYTF. CDR3 nucleotide sequence: TGTGCCAGCAGTTTATCGGGACTAGACTACACCTTC.

The J gene is TRBJ2-2, the V gene TRBV19; TRBD2 might be the D (6 bases). The germline V and J ends were trimmed by 6 bases and 1 base, with 9 bases remaining between them. This CDR3 spans 14 amino acids. Germline CDR1 reads LNHDA; CDR2 reads SQIVND (reference sequence). The CDR3 loop is CASRRDWNTGELFF. Written as DNA, the CDR3 is TGTGCCAGTAGGAGGGACTGGAACACCGGGGAGCTGTTTTTT.

This clone was counted at least ten times. Distinct nucleotide sequences in the sample also encode this CDR3. The rearrangement joins TRBV5-6 to TRBJ2-5; D is unclear. Germline V gives CDR1 SGHDT, CDR2 YYEEEE. V lost 1 base, J lost 0 bases, and 4 bases lay in between. The CDR3 is 13 amino acids. CDR3 bases: TGTGCCAGCAGCTTGTACAACCAAGAGACCCAGTACTTC. Amino acid sequence: CASSLYNQETQYF.

The chain couples TRBV30 to TRBJ1-3; a possible D gene is TRBD1 (6 bases). Trimming took 3 bases from V and 4 from J, leaving 10 bases between them. The germline V gene has CDR1 GTSNPN and CDR2 SVGIG (reference sequence). The CDR3 loop spans 13 amino acids. CDR3 region: CAWSLTGGNTIYF. The CDR3 DNA reads TGTGCCTGGAGCCTGACAGGAGGAAACACCATATATTTT.

CDR3: CASSGSISSGNTIYF. For the CDR3, the DNA is TGTGCCAGCAGCGGCAGCATAAGCTCTGGAAACACCATATATTTT. The chain combines TRBV2 with TRBJ1-3; the D is unclear. The V end lost 6 bases, the J end lost 0 bases, and 12 bases lay between the germline ends. Germline V gene data show CDR1 as SNHLY and CDR2 as FYNNEI. This CDR3 contains 15 residues.

This sequence joins TRBV28 and TRBJ1-5, with TRBD1 as a possible D gene (6 bases). Between the trimmed V and J ends, which lost 4 bases and 2 bases, there was a span of 9 bases. The CDR3 runs 14 residues. CDR1 is MDHEN and CDR2 is SYDVKM in the germline V gene. CDR3 nucleotide sequence: TGTGCCAGCAGTTGGGGGCAGGGCAATCAGCCCCAGCATTTT. Its translation is CASSWGQGNQPQHF.

The J gene is TRBJ2-5, the V gene TRBV6-1; D may correspond to TRBD1 or TRBD2 (5 bases each). The CDR3 consists of 14 residues. V was pared by 6 bases and J by 1 base, with 12 bases between. Germline loops: CDR1 MNHNS, CDR2 SASEGT. CDR3 sequence (DNA): TGTGCCAGCAGCGACCCGGGACCCCAAGAGACCCAGTACTTC. Translating it yields CASSDPGPQETQYF.

This chain joins TRBV28 and TRBJ1-5; D is uncertain. V was pared by 5 bases and J by 1 base, with 15 bases between. In germline, CDR1 is MDHEN, CDR2 SYDVKM. The CDR3 contains 16 residues. The CDR3 sequence: CASSPSPARSNQPQHF. CDR3 DNA sequence: TGTGCCAGCAGTCCATCCCCTGCCAGGAGCAATCAGCCCCAGCATTTT.

CDR3 in amino acids: CASSLAPGSYNEQFF. CDR3 nucleotides: TGTGCCAGCAGCTTAGCGCCAGGCTCCTACAATGAGCAGTTCTTC. This chain links TRBV7-3 with TRBJ2-1; D not resolved. The V and J ends lost 2 bases and 0 bases respectively, with 8 bases between them. There are 15 residues in the CDR3. CDR1 and CDR2 (germline): SGHTA, FQGTGA.

The chain is built from TRBV18 and TRBJ2-7, with D tentatively TRBD2 (5 bases). The CDR3 runs to 13 residues. Trimming pared 3 bases from V and 4 bases from J, leaving 10 bases between. The germline V gene has CDR1 KGHSH and CDR2 LQKENI. The CDR3 here is CASSPWGAYEQYF. As DNA, the CDR3 is TGTGCCAGCTCACCGTGGGGAGCATACGAGCAGTACTTC.

V and J are TRBV11-3 and TRBJ2-1; no clear D gene. CDR3 length: 13 residues. Germline V CDR1 and CDR2: SGHNT, YENEEA. Between the trimmed V and J ends, which lost 5 bases and 0 bases, there was a span of 5 bases. In DNA, the CDR3 is TGTGCCAGCAGCCCGAGCTCCTACAATGAGCAGTTCTTC. This codes for CASSPSSYNEQFF.

The chain joins TRBV10-3 to TRBJ2-3; D gene uncertain. Trimming took off 6 bases at V and 2 bases at J, with 6 bases between the two ends. Germline lookup yields CDR1 ENHRY and CDR2 SYGVKD. This CDR3 has 12 amino acids. DNA for the CDR3: TGTGCCATCAGCAACCCCACAGATACGCAGTATTTT. Translation gives CAISNPTDTQYF.

V is TRBV6-6 and J is TRBJ2-7; tentatively, D is TRBD1 or TRBD2 (5 bases each). The CDR3 spans 15 residues. V lost 6 bases to trimming and J lost 2 bases, with 17 bases between them. The germline V gene has CDR1 MNHNY and CDR2 SVGAGI (reference sequence). For the CDR3, the DNA is TGTGCCAGCAGCCTTACCGGGACCGGGGCCTACGAGCAGTACTTC. Translated: CASSLTGTGAYEQYF.

J is TRBJ2-7 and V is TRBV5-1; 11 bases fit TRBD1. This CDR3 contains 15 residues. V gave up 3 bases and J gave up 7 bases; unmatched junction bases: 9. CDR1 and CDR2 (germline): SGHRS, YFSETQ. CDR3 coding DNA: TGCGCCAGCAGCTCGGACGGACAGGGGGCAAGGGAGCAGTACTTC. Amino acids: CASSSDGQGAREQYF.

A single count supports this clone. V gene TRBV19 combines with J gene TRBJ2-1; D might be TRBD2 (5 bases). The germline V gene encodes CDR1 LNHDA and CDR2 SQIVND (reference sequence). The CDR3 totals 16 residues. Trimming left V 7 bases short and J 4 bases short, with 20 bases between. The CDR3 region has the DNA TGTGCCAGTAAAGCCTCCTCGAGCGGTTTATACAATGAGCAGTTCTTC. Its translation is CASKASSSGLYNEQFF. Full variable domain (rest looked up from reference TRBV19 and TRBJ2-1): DGGITQSPKYLFRKEGQNVTLSCEQNLNHDAMYWYRQDPGQGLRLIYYSQIVNDFQKGDIAEGYSVSREKKESFPLTVTSAQKNPTAFYLCASKASSSGLYNEQFFGPGTRLTVL.

The chain joins TRBV6-1 to TRBJ2-4, with a tentative D call TRBD1 (6 bases). V lost 4 bases, J lost 7 bases, and 17 bases lay in between. CDR3 length equals 15 residues. Germline V gene data show CDR1 as MNHNS and CDR2 as SASEGT. CDR3 bases: TGTGCCAGCAGTGGGGGGCAACAGAGCAGGAACATTCAGTACTTC. Its translation is CASSGGQQSRNIQYF.